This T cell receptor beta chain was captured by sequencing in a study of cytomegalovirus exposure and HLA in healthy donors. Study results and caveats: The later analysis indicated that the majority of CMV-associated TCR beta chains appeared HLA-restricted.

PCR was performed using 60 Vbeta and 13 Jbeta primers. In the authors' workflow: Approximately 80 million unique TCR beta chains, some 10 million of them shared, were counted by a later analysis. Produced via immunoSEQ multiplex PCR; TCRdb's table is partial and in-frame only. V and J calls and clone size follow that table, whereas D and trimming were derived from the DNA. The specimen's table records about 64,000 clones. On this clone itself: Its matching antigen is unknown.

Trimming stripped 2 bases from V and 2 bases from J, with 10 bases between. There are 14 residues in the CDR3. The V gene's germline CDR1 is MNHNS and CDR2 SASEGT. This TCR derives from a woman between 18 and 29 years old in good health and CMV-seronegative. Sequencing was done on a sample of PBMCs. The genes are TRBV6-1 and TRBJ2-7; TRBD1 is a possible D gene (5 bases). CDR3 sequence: CASSEQWGPYEQYF. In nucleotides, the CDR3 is TGTGCCAGCAGTGAACAATGGGGCCCCTACGAGCAGTACTTC.